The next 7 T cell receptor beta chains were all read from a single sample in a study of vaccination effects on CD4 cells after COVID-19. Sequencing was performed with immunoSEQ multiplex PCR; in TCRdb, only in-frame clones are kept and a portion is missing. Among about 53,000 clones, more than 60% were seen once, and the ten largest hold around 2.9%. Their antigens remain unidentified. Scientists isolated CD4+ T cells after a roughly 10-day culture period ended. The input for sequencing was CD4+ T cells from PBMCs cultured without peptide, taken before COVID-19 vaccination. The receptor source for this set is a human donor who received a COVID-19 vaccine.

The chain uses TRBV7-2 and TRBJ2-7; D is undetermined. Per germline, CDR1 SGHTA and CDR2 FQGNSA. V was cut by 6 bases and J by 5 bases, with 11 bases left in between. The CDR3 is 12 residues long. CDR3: CASSRYGHEQYV. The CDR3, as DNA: TGTGCCAGCAGTCGTTATGGCCACGAGCAGTACGTC.

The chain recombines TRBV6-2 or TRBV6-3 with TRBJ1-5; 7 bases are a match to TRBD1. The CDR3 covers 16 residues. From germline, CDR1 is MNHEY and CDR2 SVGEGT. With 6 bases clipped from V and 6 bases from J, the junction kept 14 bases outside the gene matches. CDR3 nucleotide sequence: TGTGCCAGCAGCGACCGGGACAGACTTAGGGGTCAGCCCCAGCATTTT. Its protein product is CASSDRDRLRGQPQHF.

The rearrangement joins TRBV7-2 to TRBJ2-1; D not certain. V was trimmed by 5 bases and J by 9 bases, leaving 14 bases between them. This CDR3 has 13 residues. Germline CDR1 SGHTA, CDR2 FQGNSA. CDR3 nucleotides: TGTGCCAGCAGCCGAAGAATGGGTACTGAGCAGTTCTTC. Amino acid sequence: CASSRRMGTEQFF.

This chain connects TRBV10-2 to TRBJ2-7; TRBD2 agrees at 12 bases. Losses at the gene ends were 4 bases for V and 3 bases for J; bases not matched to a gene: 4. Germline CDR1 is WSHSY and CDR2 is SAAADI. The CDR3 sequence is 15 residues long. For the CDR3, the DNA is TGCGCCAGCAGTGGACTAGCGGGGGCCAACTACGAGCAGTACGTC. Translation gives CASSGLAGANYEQYV.

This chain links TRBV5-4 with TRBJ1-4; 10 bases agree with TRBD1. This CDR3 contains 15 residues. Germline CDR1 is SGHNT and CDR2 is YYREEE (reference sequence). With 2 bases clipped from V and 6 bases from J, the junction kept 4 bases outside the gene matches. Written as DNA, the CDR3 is TGTGCCAGCAGCTTTGGGACAGGGGTATATGAAAAACTGTTTTTT. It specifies CASSFGTGVYEKLFF.

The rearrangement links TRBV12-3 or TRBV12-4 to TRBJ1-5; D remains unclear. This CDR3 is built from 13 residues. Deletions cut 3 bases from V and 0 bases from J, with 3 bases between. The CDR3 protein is CASSLGSNQPQHF. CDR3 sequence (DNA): TGTGCCAGCAGTTTGGGTAGCAATCAGCCCCAGCATTTT.

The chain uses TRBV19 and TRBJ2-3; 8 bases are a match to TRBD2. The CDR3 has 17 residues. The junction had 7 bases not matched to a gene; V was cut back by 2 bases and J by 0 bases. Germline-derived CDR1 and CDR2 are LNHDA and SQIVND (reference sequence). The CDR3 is CASSITHGRASTDTQYF. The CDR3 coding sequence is TGTGCCAGTAGTATAACCCACGGGAGGGCCAGCACAGATACGCAGTATTTT.